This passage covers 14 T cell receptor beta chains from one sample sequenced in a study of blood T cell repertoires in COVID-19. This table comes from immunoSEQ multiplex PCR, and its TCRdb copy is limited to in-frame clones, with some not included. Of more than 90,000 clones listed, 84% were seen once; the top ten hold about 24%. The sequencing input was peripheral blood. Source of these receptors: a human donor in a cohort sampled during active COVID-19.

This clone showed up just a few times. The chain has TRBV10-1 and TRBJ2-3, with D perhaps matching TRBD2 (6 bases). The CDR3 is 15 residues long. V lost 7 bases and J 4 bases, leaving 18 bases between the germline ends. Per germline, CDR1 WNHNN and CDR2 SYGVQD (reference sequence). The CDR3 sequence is CASKIGTGGADTQYF. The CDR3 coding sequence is TGCGCCAGCAAAATTGGGACTGGGGGAGCAGATACGCAGTATTTT.

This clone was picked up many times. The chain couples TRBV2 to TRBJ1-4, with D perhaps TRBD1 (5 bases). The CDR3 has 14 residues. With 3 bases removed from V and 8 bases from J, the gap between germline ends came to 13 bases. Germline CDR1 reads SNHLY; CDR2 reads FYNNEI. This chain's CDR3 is CASSDFQGKEKLFF. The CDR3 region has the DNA TGTGCCAGCAGTGACTTTCAGGGAAAGGAAAAACTGTTTTTT.

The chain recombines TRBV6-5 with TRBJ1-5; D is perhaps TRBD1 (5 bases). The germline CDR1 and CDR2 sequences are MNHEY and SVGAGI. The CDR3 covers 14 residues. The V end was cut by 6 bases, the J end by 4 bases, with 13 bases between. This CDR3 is CASSPGGKNQPQHF. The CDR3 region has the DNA TGTGCCAGCAGCCCCGGGGGAAAGAATCAGCCCCAGCATTTT.

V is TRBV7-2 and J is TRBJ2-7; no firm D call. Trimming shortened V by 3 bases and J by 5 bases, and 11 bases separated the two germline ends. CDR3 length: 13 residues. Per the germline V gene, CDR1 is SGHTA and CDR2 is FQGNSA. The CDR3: CASSFSFSNEQYF. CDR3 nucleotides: TGTGCCAGCAGCTTCAGTTTCAGTAACGAGCAGTACTTC.

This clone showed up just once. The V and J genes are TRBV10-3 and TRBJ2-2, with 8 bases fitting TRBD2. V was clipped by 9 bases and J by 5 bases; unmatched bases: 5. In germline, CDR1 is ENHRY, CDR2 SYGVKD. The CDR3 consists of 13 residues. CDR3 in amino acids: CAISTSGTGELFF. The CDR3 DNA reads TGTGCCATAAGTACTAGCGGAACCGGGGAGCTGTTTTTT.

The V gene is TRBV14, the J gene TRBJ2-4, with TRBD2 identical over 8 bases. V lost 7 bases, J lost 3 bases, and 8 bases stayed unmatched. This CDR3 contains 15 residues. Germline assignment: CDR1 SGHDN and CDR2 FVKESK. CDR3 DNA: TGTGCCAGCAATAGCGGGACCGGGGGCAAAAACATTCAGTACTTC. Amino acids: CASNSGTGGKNIQYF. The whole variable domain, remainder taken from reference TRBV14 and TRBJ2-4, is EAGVTQFPSHSVIEKGQTVTLRCDPISGHDNLYWYRRVMGKEIKFLLHFVKESKQDESGMPNNRFLAERTGGTYSTLKVQPAELEDSGVYFCASNSGTGGKNIQYFGAGTRLSVL.

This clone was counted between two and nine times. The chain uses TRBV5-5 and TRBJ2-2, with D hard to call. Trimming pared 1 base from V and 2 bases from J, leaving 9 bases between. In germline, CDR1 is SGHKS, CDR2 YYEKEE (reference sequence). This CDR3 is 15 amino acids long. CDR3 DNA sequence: TGTGCCAGCAGCTTGAACAGCCAAAACACCGGGGAGCTGTTTTTT. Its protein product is CASSLNSQNTGELFF.

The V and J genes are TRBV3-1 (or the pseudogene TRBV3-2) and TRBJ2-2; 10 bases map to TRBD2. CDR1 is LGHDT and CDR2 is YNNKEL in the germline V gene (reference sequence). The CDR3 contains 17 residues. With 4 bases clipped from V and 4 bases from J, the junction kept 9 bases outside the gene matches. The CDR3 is CASSLLLAGPTTGELFF. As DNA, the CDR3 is TGTGCCAGCAGCCTCCTACTAGCGGGGCCTACCACCGGGGAGCTGTTTTTT.

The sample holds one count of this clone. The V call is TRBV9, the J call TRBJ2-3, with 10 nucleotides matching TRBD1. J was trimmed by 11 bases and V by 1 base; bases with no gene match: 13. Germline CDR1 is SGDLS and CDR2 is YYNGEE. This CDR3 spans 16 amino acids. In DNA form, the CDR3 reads TGTGCCAGCAGCGTATCCGGGACAGGGGCGTTCGGAATGCAGTATTTT. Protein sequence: CASSVSGTGAFGMQYF.

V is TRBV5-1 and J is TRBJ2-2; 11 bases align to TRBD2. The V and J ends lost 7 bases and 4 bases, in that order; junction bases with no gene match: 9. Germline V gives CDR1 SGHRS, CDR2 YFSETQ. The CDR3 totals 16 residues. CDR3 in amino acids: CASGETLAGGTGELFF. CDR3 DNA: TGCGCCAGCGGCGAAACTCTAGCGGGGGGCACCGGGGAGCTGTTTTTT.

CDR3 coding DNA: TGTGCCAGTAGGGGGACAGGCAAAAAGGAGACCCAGTACTTC. This gives the protein CASRGTGKKETQYF. This sequence joins TRBV19 and TRBJ2-5; the match to TRBD1 covers 8 bases. From germline, CDR1 is LNHDA and CDR2 SQIVND (reference sequence). The CDR3 runs 14 residues. Germline trimming cut 6 bases from V and 5 bases from J; bases unmatched to any gene: 8.

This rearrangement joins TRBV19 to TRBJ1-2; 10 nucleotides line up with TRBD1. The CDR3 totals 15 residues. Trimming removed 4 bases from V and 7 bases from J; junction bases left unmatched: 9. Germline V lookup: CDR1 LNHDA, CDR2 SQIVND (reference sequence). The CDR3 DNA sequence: TGTGCCAGTAGTACCCCAGGGACAGGGGAGGCTGGCTACACCTTC. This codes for CASSTPGTGEAGYTF. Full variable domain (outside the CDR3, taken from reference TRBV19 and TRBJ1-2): DGGITQSPKYLFRKEGQNVTLSCEQNLNHDAMYWYRQDPGQGLRLIYYSQIVNDFQKGDIAEGYSVSREKKESFPLTVTSAQKNPTAFYLCASSTPGTGEAGYTFGSGTRLTVV.

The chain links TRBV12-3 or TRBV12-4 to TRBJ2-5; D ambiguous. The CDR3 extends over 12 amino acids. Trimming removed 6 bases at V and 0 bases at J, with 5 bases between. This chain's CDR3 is CASRANQETQYF. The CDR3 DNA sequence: TGTGCCAGCAGGGCCAACCAAGAGACCCAGTACTTC.

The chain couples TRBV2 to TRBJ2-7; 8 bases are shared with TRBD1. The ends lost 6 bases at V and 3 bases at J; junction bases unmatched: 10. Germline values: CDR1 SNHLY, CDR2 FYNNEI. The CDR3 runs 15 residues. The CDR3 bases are TGTGCCAGCAGCGCTCAGACAGGGGCTTACTACGAGCAGTACTTC. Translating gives CASSAQTGAYYEQYF. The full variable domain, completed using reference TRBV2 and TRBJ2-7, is EPEVTQTPSHQVTQMGQEVILRCVPISNHLYFYWYRQILGQKVEFLVSFYNNEISEKSEIFDDQFSVERPDGSNFTLKIRSTKLEDSAMYFCASSAQTGAYYEQYFGPGTRLTVT.